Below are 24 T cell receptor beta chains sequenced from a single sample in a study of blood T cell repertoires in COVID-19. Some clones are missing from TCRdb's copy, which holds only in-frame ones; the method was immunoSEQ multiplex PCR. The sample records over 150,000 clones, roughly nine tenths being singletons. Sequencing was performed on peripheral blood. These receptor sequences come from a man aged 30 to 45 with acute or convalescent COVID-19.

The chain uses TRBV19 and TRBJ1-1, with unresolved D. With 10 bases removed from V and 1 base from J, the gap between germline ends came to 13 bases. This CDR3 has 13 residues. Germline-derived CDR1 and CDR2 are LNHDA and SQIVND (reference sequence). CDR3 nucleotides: TGTGCCACTGGGGAGGGATGGAACACTGAAGCTTTCTTT. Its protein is CATGEGWNTEAFF. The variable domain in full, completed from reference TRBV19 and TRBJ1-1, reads DGGITQSPKYLFRKEGQNVTLSCEQNLNHDAMYWYRQDPGQGLRLIYYSQIVNDFQKGDIAEGYSVSREKKESFPLTVTSAQKNPTAFYLCATGEGWNTEAFFGQGTRLTVV.

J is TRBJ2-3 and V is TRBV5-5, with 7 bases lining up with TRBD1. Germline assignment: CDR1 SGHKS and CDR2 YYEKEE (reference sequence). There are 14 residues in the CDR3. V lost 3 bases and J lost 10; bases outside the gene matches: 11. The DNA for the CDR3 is TGTGCCAGCAGCTCCCCGGGACAGACGATGGCGCAGTATTTT. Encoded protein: CASSSPGQTMAQYF.

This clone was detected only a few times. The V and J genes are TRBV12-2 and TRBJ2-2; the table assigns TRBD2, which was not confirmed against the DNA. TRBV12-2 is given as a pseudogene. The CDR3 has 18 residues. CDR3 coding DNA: TGTGCAAGTCGCTTAGTGCCCTTTAGCGGGGGAGGAACCGGGGAGCTGTTTTTT. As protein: CASRLVPFSGGGTGELFF.

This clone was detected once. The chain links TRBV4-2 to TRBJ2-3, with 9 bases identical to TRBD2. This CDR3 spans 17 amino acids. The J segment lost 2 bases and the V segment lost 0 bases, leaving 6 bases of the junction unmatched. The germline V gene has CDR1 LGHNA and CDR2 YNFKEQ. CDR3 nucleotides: TGTGCCAGCAGCCAAGAAGGGCGGGGGGGCTTCACAGATACGCAGTATTTT. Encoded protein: CASSQEGRGGFTDTQYF.

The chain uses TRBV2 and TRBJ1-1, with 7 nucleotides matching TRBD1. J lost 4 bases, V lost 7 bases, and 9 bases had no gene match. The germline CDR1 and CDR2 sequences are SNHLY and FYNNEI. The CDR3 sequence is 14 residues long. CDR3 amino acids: CASTRDSGVTEAFF. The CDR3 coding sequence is TGTGCCAGCACCCGGGACAGCGGCGTCACTGAAGCTTTCTTT.

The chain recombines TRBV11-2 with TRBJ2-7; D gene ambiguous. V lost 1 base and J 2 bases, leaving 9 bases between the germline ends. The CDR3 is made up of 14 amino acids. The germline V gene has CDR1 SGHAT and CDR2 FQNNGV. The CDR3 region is CASSLASLAYEQYF. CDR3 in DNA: TGTGCCAGCAGCTTAGCATCCCTAGCCTACGAGCAGTACTTC.

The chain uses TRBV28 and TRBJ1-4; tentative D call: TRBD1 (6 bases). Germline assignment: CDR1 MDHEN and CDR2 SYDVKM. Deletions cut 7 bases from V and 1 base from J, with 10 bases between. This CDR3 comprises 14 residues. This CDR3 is CASKGVGTNEKLFF. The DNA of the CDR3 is TGTGCCAGCAAGGGGGTTGGAACTAATGAAAAACTGTTTTTT.

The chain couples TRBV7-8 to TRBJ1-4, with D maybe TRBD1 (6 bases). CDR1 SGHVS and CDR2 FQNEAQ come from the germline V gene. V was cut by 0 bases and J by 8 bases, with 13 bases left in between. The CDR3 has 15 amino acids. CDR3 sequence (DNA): TGTGCCAGCAGCTTAGCTACAGGGAGAGAAGAAAAACTGTTTTTT. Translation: CASSLATGREEKLFF.

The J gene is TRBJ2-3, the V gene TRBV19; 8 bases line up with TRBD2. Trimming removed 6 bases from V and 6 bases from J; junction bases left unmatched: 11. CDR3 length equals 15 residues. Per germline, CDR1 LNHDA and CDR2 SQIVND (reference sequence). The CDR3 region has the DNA TGTGCCAGTAGGCCCCATGCCGGGGGGGCCGATACGCAGTATTTT. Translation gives CASRPHAGGADTQYF.

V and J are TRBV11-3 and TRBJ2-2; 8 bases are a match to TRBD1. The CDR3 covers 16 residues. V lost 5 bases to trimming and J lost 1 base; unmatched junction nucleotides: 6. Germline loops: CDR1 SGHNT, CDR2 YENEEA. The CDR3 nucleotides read TGTGCCAGCAGCCCCGGACAGGGCGAGAACACCGGGGAGCTGTTTTTT. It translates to CASSPGQGENTGELFF. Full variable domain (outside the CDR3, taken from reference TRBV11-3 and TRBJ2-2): EAGVVQSPRYKIIEKKQPVAFWCNPISGHNTLYWYLQNLGQGPELLIRYENEEAVDDSQLPKDRFSAERLKGVDSTLKIQPAELGDSAVYLCASSPGQGENTGELFFGEGSRLTVL.

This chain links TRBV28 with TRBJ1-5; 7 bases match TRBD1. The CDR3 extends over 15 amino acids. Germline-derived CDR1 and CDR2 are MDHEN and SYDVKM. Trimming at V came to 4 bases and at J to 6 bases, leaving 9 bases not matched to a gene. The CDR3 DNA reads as TGTGCCAGCAGTTACCTTCGACAGGGTGGTCAGCCCCAGCATTTT. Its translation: CASSYLRQGGQPQHF.

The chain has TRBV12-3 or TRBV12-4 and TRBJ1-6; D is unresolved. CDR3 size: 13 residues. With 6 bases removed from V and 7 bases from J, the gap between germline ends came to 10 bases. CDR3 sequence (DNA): TGTGCCAGCAGCTTACAGAAAAATTCACCCCTCCACTTT. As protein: CASSLQKNSPLHF.

The DNA of the CDR3 is TGTGCCAGCAGCTCCCAGGGACAGGGAGGCAATGAGCAGTTCTTC. It translates to CASSSQGQGGNEQFF. V and J are TRBV11-3 and TRBJ2-1; 9 nucleotides line up with TRBD1. This CDR3 has 15 amino acids. The J segment lost 6 bases and the V segment lost 4 bases, leaving 7 bases of the junction unmatched. CDR1 and CDR2 from the germline V gene are SGHNT and YENEEA.

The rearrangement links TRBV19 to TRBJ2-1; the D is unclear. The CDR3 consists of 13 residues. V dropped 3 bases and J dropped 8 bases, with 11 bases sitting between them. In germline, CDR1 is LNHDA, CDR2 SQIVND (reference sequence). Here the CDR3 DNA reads TGTGCCAGTAGTATGGCACAGTTGGATGAGCAGTTCTTC. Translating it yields CASSMAQLDEQFF.

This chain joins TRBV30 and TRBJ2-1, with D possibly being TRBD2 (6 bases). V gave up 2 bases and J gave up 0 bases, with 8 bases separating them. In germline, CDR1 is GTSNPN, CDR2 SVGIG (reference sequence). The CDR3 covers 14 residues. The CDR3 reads CAWSRGSSYNEQFF. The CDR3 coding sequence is TGTGCCTGGAGTCGGGGGAGCTCCTACAATGAGCAGTTCTTC.

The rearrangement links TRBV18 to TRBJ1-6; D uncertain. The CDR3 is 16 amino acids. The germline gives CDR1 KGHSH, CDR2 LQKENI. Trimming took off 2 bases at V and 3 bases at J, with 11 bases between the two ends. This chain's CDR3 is CASSPTSGYYNSPLHF. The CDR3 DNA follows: TGTGCCAGCTCACCAACGTCGGGGTACTATAATTCACCCCTCCACTTT.

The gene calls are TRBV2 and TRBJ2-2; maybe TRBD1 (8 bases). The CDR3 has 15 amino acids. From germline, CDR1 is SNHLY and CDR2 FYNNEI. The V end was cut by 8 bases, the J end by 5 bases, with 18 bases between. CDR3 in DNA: TGTGCCAGCGGGGCACAGGGGGGGATAACCGGGGAGCTGTTTTTT. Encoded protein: CASGAQGGITGELFF.

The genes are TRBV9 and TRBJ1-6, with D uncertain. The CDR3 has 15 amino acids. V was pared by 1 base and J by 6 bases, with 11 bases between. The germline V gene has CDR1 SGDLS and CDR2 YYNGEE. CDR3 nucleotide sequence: TGTGCCAGCAGCGTAAACGCAGGCACTAATTCACCCCTCCACTTT. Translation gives CASSVNAGTNSPLHF.

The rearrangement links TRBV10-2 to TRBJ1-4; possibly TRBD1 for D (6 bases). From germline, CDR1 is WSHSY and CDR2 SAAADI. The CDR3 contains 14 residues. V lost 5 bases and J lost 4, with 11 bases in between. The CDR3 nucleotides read TGCGCCAGCAGTAAAACAGGGCTTAATGAAAAACTGTTTTTT. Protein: CASSKTGLNEKLFF.

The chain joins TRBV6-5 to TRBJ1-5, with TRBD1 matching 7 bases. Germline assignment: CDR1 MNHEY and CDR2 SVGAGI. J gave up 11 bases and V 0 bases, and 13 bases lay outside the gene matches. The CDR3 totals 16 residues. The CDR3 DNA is TGTGCCAGCAGTTACTCAGGGGGCCGAAGTCCGGGTGCCCAGCATTTT. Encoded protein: CASSYSGGRSPGAQHF.

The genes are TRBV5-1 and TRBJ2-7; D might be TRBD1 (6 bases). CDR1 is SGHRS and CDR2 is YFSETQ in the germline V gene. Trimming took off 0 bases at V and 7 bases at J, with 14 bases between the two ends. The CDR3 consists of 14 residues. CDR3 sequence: CASSLDYTGREQYF. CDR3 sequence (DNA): TGCGCCAGCAGCTTGGACTATACAGGGAGAGAGCAGTACTTC.

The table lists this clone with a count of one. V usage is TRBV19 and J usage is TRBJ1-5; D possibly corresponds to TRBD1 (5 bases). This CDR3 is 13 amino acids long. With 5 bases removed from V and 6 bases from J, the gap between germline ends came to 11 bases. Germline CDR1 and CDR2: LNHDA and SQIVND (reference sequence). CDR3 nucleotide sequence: TGTGCCAGTAGTCTCCAGGGAAGTCAGCCCCAGCATTTT. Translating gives CASSLQGSQPQHF.

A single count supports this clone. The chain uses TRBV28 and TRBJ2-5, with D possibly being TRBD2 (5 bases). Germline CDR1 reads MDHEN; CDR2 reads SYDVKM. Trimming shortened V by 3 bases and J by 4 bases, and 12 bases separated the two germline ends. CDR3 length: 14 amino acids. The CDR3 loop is CASSLWDAGETQYF. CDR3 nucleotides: TGTGCCAGCAGTTTGTGGGATGCGGGAGAGACCCAGTACTTC.

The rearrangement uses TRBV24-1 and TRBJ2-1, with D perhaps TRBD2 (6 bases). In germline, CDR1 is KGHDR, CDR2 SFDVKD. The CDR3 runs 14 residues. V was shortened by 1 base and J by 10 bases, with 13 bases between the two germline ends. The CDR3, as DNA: TGTGCCACCAGTGATTTTAGCGGCCGCGGAGAGCAGTTCTTC. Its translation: CATSDFSGRGEQFF.